Listed below are T cell receptor beta chains from one sample, sequenced in a study of blood T cells in healthy people across ages. TCRdb reprocessed the 5' RACE reads via MiXCR and lists one record per CDR3 protein. The table has about 640,000 distinct CDR3 sequences, under 70% seen once. Sequenced material: blood. The source is a man aged 60-69 years in good health. CDR3s include the opening cysteine and the closing phenylalanine or tryptophan. D genes are given only for firm matches. Rows give clone size only sometimes, using once, few, many, or a class for an expanded clone.

J gene | D gene | clone size | V gene | CDR3 protein | CDR3 DNA
TRBJ1-1 | . | . | TRBV7-2 | CASSSSRTLNTEAFF | TGTGCCAGCAGCTCGTCGAGGACCCTGAACACTGAAGCTTTCTTT
TRBJ2-5 | TRBD1 | . | TRBV5-1 | CASNSPQGTQETQYF | TGCGCCAGCAACTCGCCACAGGGGACCCAAGAGACCCAGTACTTC
TRBJ2-7 | TRBD1 | . | TRBV29-1 | CSARTGGLSSQYF | TGCAGCGCTAGGACAGGGGGCCTTAGTTCGCAGTACTTC
TRBJ2-5 | . | few | TRBV10-3 | CAISVSETQYF | TGTGCCATCAGTGTATCAGAGACCCAGTACTTC
TRBJ2-7 | TRBD2 | . | TRBV7-2 | CASSLYAGGTDEQYF | TGTGCCAGCAGCTTATACGCGGGGGGGACGGATGAGCAGTACTTC
TRBJ2-4 | . | few | TRBV3-1 | CASSQGGPAKNIQYF | TGTGCCAGCAGCCAAGGGGGGCCAGCCAAAAACATTCAGTACTTC
TRBJ2-5 | . | few | TRBV15 | CATSSLKRETQYF | TGTGCCACCAGCAGCCTAAAGAGGGAGACCCAGTACTTC
TRBJ2-3 | . | few | TRBV5-1 | CASSAPTDTQYF | TGCGCCAGCAGCGCCCCCACAGATACGCAGTATTTT
TRBJ2-5 | TRBD2 | few | TRBV7-9 | CASSKGGTSGGETQYF | TGTGCCAGCAGCAAAGGGGGGACTAGCGGGGGAGAGACCCAGTACTTC
TRBJ2-7 | . | few | TRBV21-1 | CAMLWPPRGRLGSYEQYF | TGTGCCATGCTTTGGCCCCCCCGGGGGAGACTGGGATCCTACGAGCAGTACTTC
TRBJ1-5 | TRBD1 | few | TRBV27 | CASSRQGAINSNQPQHF | TGTGCCAGCAGCCGACAGGGGGCGATTAATAGCAATCAGCCCCAGCATTTT
TRBJ1-4 | TRBD1 | few | TRBV7-9 | CASSPNGGTVQNEKLFF | TGTGCCAGCAGCCCCAATGGCGGGACAGTACAGAATGAAAAACTGTTTTTT
TRBJ2-1 | . | few | TRBV6-2/TRBV6-3 | CASRGDSYNEQFF | TGTGCCAGCAGAGGTGACTCCTACAATGAGCAGTTCTTC
TRBJ2-7 | TRBD2 | . | TRBV4-1 | CASSHGTSGGKYEQYF | TGCGCCAGCAGCCACGGGACTAGCGGGGGGAAATACGAGCAGTACTTC
TRBJ2-1 | TRBD2 | . | TRBV3-1 | CASSQEEASGTSGGYAYNEQFF | TGTGCCAGCAGCCAAGAAGAGGCTTCGGGGACTAGCGGGGGGTATGCGTACAATGAGCAGTTCTTC
TRBJ1-4 | . | few | TRBV7-9 | CASSPTGMNEKLFF | TGTGCCAGCAGCCCGACTGGGATGAATGAAAAACTGTTTTTT
TRBJ1-2 | TRBD1 | few | TRBV7-2 | CASSWKQGSDYGYTF | TGTGCCAGCAGCTGGAAACAGGGGAGCGACTATGGCTACACCTTT
TRBJ1-1 | TRBD1 | . | TRBV7-9 | CASSPGTDIVGTEAFF | TGTGCCAGCAGCCCCGGGACAGACATCGTGGGGACTGAAGCTTTCTTT
TRBJ2-1 | TRBD1 | . | TRBV5-1 | CASSLGQGSYNGQFF | TGCGCCAGCAGCTTGGGACAGGGCTCCTACAATGGGCAGTTCTTC
TRBJ2-4 | TRBD1 | few | TRBV7-2 | CASSLDTAGTGIAKNIQYF | TGTGCCAGCAGCTTAGATACGGCCGGGACAGGGATAGCCAAAAACATTCAGTACTTC
TRBJ2-6 | . | . | TRBV20-1 | CSAMSSGANVLTF | TGCAGTGCTATGAGCTCTGGGGCCAACGTCCTGACTTTC
TRBJ2-5 | TRBD1 | . | TRBV29-1 | CSVEKGAETQYF | TGCAGCGTTGAGAAGGGGGCAGAGACCCAGTACTTC
TRBJ2-1 | . | once | TRBV21-1 | CASSTRTSGGEFYNEQFF | TGTGCCAGCAGCACAAGGACTAGCGGGGGGGAGTTTTACAATGAGCAGTTCTTC
TRBJ2-5 | TRBD2 | few | TRBV5-1 | CASSLMLAGGQETQYF | TGCGCCAGCAGCTTGATGCTAGCGGGGGGTCAAGAGACCCAGTACTTC
TRBJ1-2 | . | few | TRBV5-1 | CASSLAAGAVSNYGYTF | TGCGCCAGCAGCTTGGCTGCAGGGGCCGTCTCTAACTATGGCTACACCTTC
TRBJ2-5 | TRBD2 | few | TRBV4-2 | CASSQALASGGAGETQYF | TGTGCCAGCAGCCAAGCGCTGGCTAGCGGGGGGGCCGGAGAGACCCAGTACTTC
TRBJ1-4 | . | few | TRBV18 | CASSRTGADEKLFF | TGTGCCAGCTCTCGGACGGGCGCGGATGAAAAACTGTTTTTT
TRBJ1-4 | TRBD1 | . | TRBV2 | CASSKNYRGPREKLFF | TGTGCCAGCAGTAAAAATTACAGGGGCCCGCGGGAAAAACTGTTTTTT
TRBJ1-1 | . | . | TRBV29-1 | CSVVRAQNTEAFF | TGCAGCGTTGTAAGAGCGCAGAACACTGAAGCTTTCTTT
TRBJ2-3 | . | few | TRBV5-1 | CASSLGGGPRTDTQYF | TGCGCCAGCAGCTTGGGGGGGGGCCCCCGCACAGATACGCAGTATTTT
TRBJ2-2 | TRBD2 | . | TRBV10-3 | CAIGPSGGITGELFF | TGTGCCATCGGTCCTAGCGGGGGGATCACCGGGGAGCTGTTTTTT
TRBJ2-3 | . | . | TRBV4-1 | CASRDQRADTQYF | TGCGCCAGCAGGGACCAGCGGGCAGATACGCAGTATTTT
TRBJ2-1 | . | . | TRBV9 | CASSHTRGGNEQFF | TGTGCCAGCAGCCACACAAGGGGCGGCAATGAGCAGTTCTTC
TRBJ2-5 | . | . | TRBV28 | CASRPGQRETQYF | TGTGCCAGCAGACCCGGCCAACGGGAGACCCAGTACTTC
TRBJ2-5 | . | few | TRBV24-1 | CATRVPIQETQYF | TGTGCCACCAGGGTTCCGATCCAAGAGACCCAGTACTTC
TRBJ2-3 | TRBD1 | . | TRBV5-1 | CASSLLLGQESTDTQYF | TGCGCCAGCAGCTTGCTTTTAGGACAGGAGAGCACAGATACGCAGTATTTT
TRBJ1-2 | . | . | TRBV3-1 | CASSQDGRYGYTF | TGTGCCAGCAGCCAAGACGGCAGGTATGGCTACACCTTC
TRBJ1-2 | . | . | TRBV7-9 | CASSLVGGGFSRNYGYTF | TGTGCCAGCAGCTTAGTCGGGGGCGGTTTTAGCAGAAACTATGGCTACACCTTC
TRBJ2-1 | TRBD2 | . | TRBV5-1 | CASSSGTSGGLNEQFF | TGCGCCAGCAGCTCCGGGACTAGCGGGGGGTTGAATGAGCAGTTCTTC
TRBJ2-7 | . | . | TRBV5-1 | CASSVDGSYEQYF | TGTGCCAGCAGTGTCGACGGCTCCTACGAGCAGTACTTC
TRBJ2-7 | TRBD2 | . | TRBV7-2 | CASIHPGTRYEQYF | TGTGCCAGCATCCACCCCGGGACTAGATACGAGCAGTACTTC
TRBJ2-5 | TRBD1 | once | TRBV5-1 | CASSSQGAIGETQYF | TGCGCCAGCAGCTCACAGGGGGCTATAGGAGAGACCCAGTACTTC
TRBJ1-1 | . | . | TRBV6-5 | CASSPSGYTEAFF | TGTGCCAGCAGCCCCTCGGGCTACACTGAAGCTTTCTTT
TRBJ2-5 | TRBD2 | few | TRBV20-1 | CSARQGGTETQYF | TGCAGTGCTAGACAGGGAGGGACGGAGACCCAGTACTTC
TRBJ2-5 | . | . | TRBV7-2 | CASNLGGVPETQYF | TGTGCCAGCAACCTAGGGGGGGTTCCAGAGACCCAGTACTTC
TRBJ2-1 | . | few | TRBV20-1 | CSAPPTGFNEQFF | TGCAGTGCTCCTCCGACGGGATTTAATGAGCAGTTCTTC
TRBJ2-7 | . | . | TRBV4-1 | CASSQDWGGGYEQYF | TGCGCCAGCAGCCAGGATTGGGGGGGCGGCTACGAGCAGTACTTC
TRBJ2-2 | . | . | TRBV12-3/TRBV12-4 | CACCRELNTGELFF | TGTGCCTGCTGCCGGGAGTTGAACACCGGGGAGCTGTTTTTT
TRBJ2-2 | . | . | TRBV6-5 | CASRLGTNTGELFF | TGTGCCAGCAGGCTGGGAACTAACACCGGGGAGCTGTTTTTT
TRBJ2-3 | . | . | TRBV6-5 | CASSLLVTDTQYF | TGTGCCAGCAGCCTTCTAGTCACAGATACGCAGTATTTT
TRBJ2-1 | . | few | TRBV4-1 | CASSQRSGDRSNEQFF | TGCGCCAGCAGCCAAAGAAGCGGGGACAGGTCTAATGAGCAGTTCTTC
TRBJ2-7 | . | . | TRBV18 | CASSGSGLYEQYF | TGTGCCAGCTCAGGGTCGGGCTTATACGAGCAGTACTTC
TRBJ1-5 | . | . | TRBV6-5 | CASSYREGNQPQHF | TGTGCCAGCAGTTACAGGGAAGGCAATCAGCCCCAGCATTTT
TRBJ2-3 | TRBD1 | . | TRBV5-1 | CASSSYRGSSDTQYF | TGCGCCAGCAGCTCATACAGGGGTAGTTCGGATACGCAGTATTTT
TRBJ1-4 | . | few | TRBV29-1 | CSLKGEGSEKLFF | TGCAGCCTTAAGGGGGAGGGTAGTGAAAAACTGTTTTTT